Reported below is one TCR beta chain. What this receptor recognizes is not known. Qualities for individual bases were not recorded, and no much larger clone is one base off. This entry is derived from a study of cytomegalovirus exposure and HLA in healthy donors (dated by TCRdb to 2016 to 2017). Looking at the study overall: An earlier analysis of approximately 640 of the donors reported 250 to 350 Gb of sequence data and 117 million unique TCR beta sequences from about 180 million T cells. About 280 gigabases of sequencing data and approximately 92 million unique TCR sequences made up an early release that covered fewer than 650 HLA-typed donors. The genetic ancestry cluster associated with self-reported Caucasian donors included 81% of the 398 genotyped donors. The study was designed to test whether signatures of past pathogen exposure could be identified by cataloging public T cell receptors. The study profiled the T cell repertoires of more than 500 subjects by immunosequencing and related them to cytomegalovirus serostatus. Besides the first cohort of 550 to 750 subjects, a separate validation cohort made up of 120 different subjects was used. The study combined high-throughput TCR immunosequencing, statistical association of individual TCRs with disease status, and machine learning to predict cytomegalovirus infection status. A later analysis re-examined previously published TCR beta repertoires from more than 650 donors and added high-resolution HLA genotyping to investigate patterns of TCR occurrence. In the later analysis, no new phenotypic data were used to find candidate immune exposures; instead, reliance was placed on TCR beta sequences and their occurrence across donors. To decide whether each TCR beta V gene segment behaved as functional or pseudogenic, an earlier analysis of approximately 620 of the donors relied on high-throughput TCR beta sequencing. Donor age, sex, ethnicity and CMV serostatus were compiled alongside the repertoire data. A later genetic analysis used genome-wide SNP genotypes for about 60% of the roughly 700 donors, treating that subset as a discovery cohort. Every repertoire in the discovery cohort had been generated on one and the same sequencing platform. Both class I and class II loci were covered by HLA typing, at four-digit resolution. Typing coverage varied by locus: roughly 629-640 donors for A, B, C, DRB1 and DQB1; some 520 for DQA1; more than 600 for DPA1; approximately 490 for DPB1. Because of strong linkage in the cohort, 5 or 6 DR-DQ haplotypes were treated as single units for association and clustering. On average, around 240,000 unique TCR beta nucleotide sequences were sequenced per donor among 300 to 500 genotyped donors of the cohort, with roughly 20% of those sequences being non-productive.

Library preparation used the immunoSEQ multiplex PCR assay. For the multiplex PCR, a mixture combining 60 forward primers for TCR Vbeta segments and 13 reverse primers for TCR Jbeta segments was used. The CDR3 region of rearranged TCR beta genes was amplified from genomic DNA with a multiplex PCR assay. Amplified TCR beta libraries were sequenced as 87-base-pair reads on the Illumina HiSeq System. For the original study's pipeline: In a later analysis, tens of millions of unique TCR beta chains were counted across the 500 to 700 repertoires, and around 10 million of these chains were shared by at least two donors. A nearest-neighbor algorithm error-corrected the raw reads and collapsed the reads into unique sequences, merging closely related sequences to remove PCR and sequencing errors. To assign V, D and J gene segments, CDR3 sequences were aligned to IMGT reference sequences. For a sequence to be retained, a match of at least six nucleotides to both a V gene segment and a J gene segment was required. Rearrangements were classified as productive when the CDR3 lacked stop codons and remained in frame with V and J, and all other rearrangements were classified as non-productive. Following IMGT convention, CDR3 was defined as the stretch from the second conserved V-encoded cysteine to the conserved J-encoded phenylalanine. In an earlier analysis of 500 to 650 of the donors, sequences lacking an unambiguous match to a single V gene segment were excluded. In an earlier analysis of several hundred of the donors, a V segment was called functional when productive rearrangements were above 56.7%, and segregating when the standard deviation between donors exceeded 5%. A statistical classification framework was built to diagnose cytomegalovirus status from the catalog of TCR beta chain sequences. V and J gene assignment, in a later analysis, came from comparing TCR nucleotide sequences with IMGT/GENE-DB human TR gene sequences. A later analysis assigned CDR3 sequences and most-parsimonious VDJ recombination scenarios with the TCRdist pipeline. In a later analysis, each TCR beta chain was defined by its CDR3 amino acid sequence together with its V-gene family, and reads lacking a unique V-gene family were excluded. To address suspected cross-contamination and a sequencing artifact, a later analysis removed 592 highly shared, low-generation-probability nucleotide sequences. In a later analysis, a clonal expansion index was calculated for each public chain from normalized within-repertoire ranks of inferred template counts. In a later analysis, generation probabilities were computed using a VDJ recombination model fitted to out-of-frame rearrangements, and the results were checked against IGoR. In a later analysis, TCR-TCR, TCR-HLA and TCR-CMV co-occurrence was scored with hypergeometric tests, and a repertoire-size bias correction was applied to TCR pairs. A later analysis estimated false discovery rates by permuting HLA or CMV assignments 20 times. A later analysis grouped co-occurring TCRs with DBSCAN, adding TCRdist sequence similarity when clustering within HLA-allele-positive subsets. Repertoires with fewer than 30,000 or more than 120,000 public chains were left out of co-occurrence clustering, as were about five repertoires with anomalous nucleotide sharing. In its TCRdb copy, this immuneACCESS table keeps in-frame sequences only and misses some clones. Where compared with another copy, unresolved V genes explain less than half of these, and the others have no known cause. The V and J calls and clone size were taken over from that table, and D and trimming were inferred from the DNA. The sample has around 98,000 clones on record, about 76% of them singletons. 7% to 10% of the sample lies in the top ten.

Overall study outcomes, separate from this receptor: For the cohort, immune exposure information was limited to CMV serostatus. At a false discovery rate of 0.05, a later analysis linked some 18,000 TCR beta sequences to specific HLA alleles. The presence/absence analyses assumed that sequencing depth was roughly uniform across donors, and that assumption may not be true. When HLA alleles, especially DR and DQ, strongly co-occurred, attributing TCR associations to individual alleles was difficult. Most TCR sequences were seen in very few donors, while some public TCRs were found in many individuals. V-gene and J-gene trimming of TCR beta chains was associated with a missense DCLRE1C variant in a later genetic analysis, and the association was replicated in an independent cohort. A later genetic analysis reported fewer N-insertions in productive TCRs among donors in an Asian-associated ancestry cluster than the roughly 700-donor mean. Linkage disequilibrium might explain the correlated functional status among segregating V segments, but an unknown experimental factor could not be ruled out. In a later analysis, TCR association rates were found to vary across HLA loci, with the most associated TCRs seen for DRB1 alleles and the fewest for HLA-C alleles. Compared with equally common non-associated chains, HLA-associated TCR beta chains in a later analysis were more clonally expanded and had lower generation probabilities. Because HLA typing was missing for some donors at each locus, association tests included only the typed subset. It was suggested by the authors that the approach could potentially be generalized to other disease states and immunological phenotypes. The sequencing pipeline was judged likely to have produced a cluster of highly shared sequence variants as a technical artifact. The classifier was reported to diagnose cytomegalovirus status with high specificity and sensitivity in both the original cohort and the validation cohort. A further reported finding was that TCR beta sequences accurately predicted the HLA-A and HLA-B alleles for most subjects in the first cohort. In an earlier analysis of 587 of the donors, most TCR beta V segments appeared in productive rearrangements about 87% or about 30% of the time, broadly matching IMGT annotations. Only TCR beta chains were sequenced in this cohort, and the absence of alpha or paired-chain data limited detectable features. A later analysis reported that several top co-occurrence clusters appeared linked to parvovirus B19, influenza, CMV and Epstein-Barr virus. Most CMV-associated TCR beta chains appeared to be HLA-restricted in a later analysis, and the HLA associations seemed to be driven largely by CMV exposure. The earlier analysis of almost 600 of the donors excluded 15 to 20 rarely observed V segments, including chromosome 9 orphons, because counts were too low. In vitro tests confirmed that a few of the cytomegalovirus-associated TCR beta chains recognize cytomegalovirus antigens. The study listed 150 to 200 TCR beta chains as associated with cytomegalovirus.

The cohort was made up of roughly 670 healthy bone marrow donors. Cohort members were all nominally healthy when sampled, although unrecorded immune exposures were likely present. Of the 690 or so cohort members, around 290 had a positive CMV serostatus and about 350 had a negative one, while no CMV serostatus was recorded for the donor. Each donor provided a peripheral blood sample, and peripheral blood mononuclear cells were used for TCR beta sequencing. The Qiagen DNeasy Blood Extraction Kit was used to extract genomic DNA from the blood cell samples. Sequenced material: PBMCs. The receptor comes from a human donor in good health.

The CDR3 in this case is CASSLGQGPTYEQYF. Read as DNA, the sequence is TGCGCCAGCAGCTTGGGACAGGGACCCACCTACGAGCAGTACTTC. This receptor chain uses TRBV5-1 and TRBJ2-5; 7 junctional bases match TRBD1. The J call could be wrong; TRBJ2-7 is a better fit for the DNA end. CDR1 and CDR2 are drawn from the germline V gene: SGHRS, YFSETQ. From cysteine to phenylalanine, the CDR3 is 15 amino acids long. CDR3 DNA is the only sequence kept; it has 45 bases, read in frame from the first base.